The entry below gives a single TCR beta chain sequence along with its context. Its antigen is not identified. The CDR3 sequence is 13 residues long. The source of the sample is a study of long-term antiretroviral therapy in people with HIV. Whole-study findings and limits: The study found narrower CDR3 length ranges in HIV repertoires than in controls.

The immunoSEQ assay was v3.0, run at survey level. Assay: immunoSEQ multiplex PCR; the TCRdb copy retains only in-frame clones and omits some. The repertoire holds about 25,000 clones, with around 76% as singletons. Without exception, participants with HIV were treated in the United States. The chain carries TRBV1 and TRBJ2-3; TRBD2 reflects the table's D call only, with no check against the DNA. TRBV1 is a known pseudogene. Source: unsorted PBMCs, taken 0.5 years after starting antiretroviral therapy. This clonotype originated in a woman aged 35 to 49 with HIV. DNA of the CDR3: TGCACCCCCCCGGACGGACTCACAGATACGCAGTATTTT. Translation: CTPPDGLTDTQYF.